What follows are 32 T cell receptor beta chains derived from one specimen sequenced in a study of post-analysis software for immune sequencing data (dated by TCRdb to about 2015). These receptors are not linked to any known antigen. The research as a whole found: Significantly higher frequencies in patients than in controls were found for several TRBV segments, including TRBV5-6, TRBV5-1 and TRBV20-1.

The library was made by PCR. Sequenced on an Illumina HiSeq 2500. Unique molecular identifiers were incorporated into TCR beta cDNA libraries to reduce PCR and sequencing biases. TCRdb reran the public reads through fastp at Q25 and MiXCR, keeping productive beta chains. Identical CDR3 protein sequences are pooled into one entry, listed with their most common genes and DNA. In all, the sample holds around 440,000 distinct CDR3 sequences, and around 40% of those were seen once. About 12% of the sample is taken by the ten largest. Sequencing was done on a sample of blood. These receptors came from a girl between 5 and 17 years old with multiple sclerosis.

The chain links TRBV28 to TRBJ2-7, with TRBD1 identical over 7 bases. J lost 12 bases, V lost 6 bases, and 8 bases had no gene match. This CDR3 has 11 residues. In germline, CDR1 is MDHEN, CDR2 SYDVKM. The CDR3 bases are TGTGCCAGCAGCACGGGACAGCGAGGGTACTTC. Residues: CASSTGQRGYF. Combining the CDR3 with reference TRBV28 and TRBJ2-7 gives the whole variable domain DVKVTQSSRYLVKRTGEKVFLECVQDMDHENMFWYRQDPGLGLRLIYFSYDVKMKEKGDIPEGYSVSREKKERFSLILESASTNQTSMYLCASSTGQRGYFGPGTRLTVT.

The genes are TRBV4-1 and TRBJ2-7; no clear D. V was shortened by 0 bases and J by 4 bases, with 13 bases between the two germline ends. This CDR3 contains 15 residues. CDR1 MGHRA and CDR2 YSYEKL come from the germline V gene. The CDR3 DNA reads TGCGCCAGCAGCCAAGAAAATCCATACCCGTACGAGCAGTACTTC. Its protein is CASSQENPYPYEQYF.

The gene calls are TRBV6-1 and TRBJ2-7, with 12 bases matching TRBD2. This CDR3 has 17 residues. Trimming took 5 bases from V and 4 from J; bases not matched to a gene: 12. Germline V gene sequence: CDR1 MNHNS, CDR2 SASEGT. The CDR3: CASSRLAGETLWYEQYF. In DNA, the CDR3 is TGTGCCAGCAGTCGACTAGCGGGAGAAACCCTCTGGTACGAGCAGTACTTC.

The V gene is TRBV20-1, the J gene TRBJ2-5; D assignment may be TRBD1 or TRBD2 (5 bases each). Germline lookup yields CDR1 DFQATT and CDR2 SNEGSKA (reference sequence). V shed 3 bases and J shed 2 bases, with 16 bases lying between them. This CDR3 contains 15 residues. The CDR3 coding sequence is TGCAGTGCTAGGACGATACGGGGCGAACAAGAGACCCAGTACTTC. Translation gives CSARTIRGEQETQYF.

V usage is TRBV28 and J usage is TRBJ2-7, with D tentatively TRBD2 (6 bases). The CDR3 loop spans 15 amino acids. Trimming removed 7 bases from V and 7 bases from J, with 23 bases in between. Germline-derived CDR1 and CDR2 are MDHEN and SYDVKM. The CDR3 nucleotides read TGTGCCAGCAACCCCGGTGGGGGGAGCCACAATGAGCAGTACTTC. Protein sequence: CASNPGGGSHNEQYF.

J is TRBJ2-5 and V is TRBV5-1; D unclear. Trimming cost V 4 bases and J 0 bases, with 7 bases left between them. The CDR3 sequence is 13 residues long. Germline loops: CDR1 SGHRS, CDR2 YFSETQ. The CDR3 sequence is CASSRQHQETQYF. The CDR3 DNA is TGCGCCAGCAGCAGGCAGCACCAAGAGACCCAGTACTTC.

The chain is built from TRBV7-2 and TRBJ1-2; D remains unclear. The CDR3 covers 14 residues. Deletions cut 3 bases from V and 1 base from J, with 9 bases between. Germline-derived CDR1 and CDR2 are SGHTA and FQGNSA. The CDR3 DNA reads as TGTGCCAGCAGCTTGAGTGCGGATAACTATGGCTACACCTTC. Translating gives CASSLSADNYGYTF.

This clonotype appeared once. The chain is built from TRBV21-1 and TRBJ2-7; TRBD1 is the table's D call, not checked against the DNA. TRBV21-1 is designated a pseudogene. CDR3 length: 16 amino acids. The CDR3 nucleotides read TGTGCCAGCAGAAATAACAGGGACAGCGACTCCTACGAGCAGTACTTC. Its protein product is CASRNNRDSDSYEQYF.

The gene calls are TRBV12-3 or TRBV12-4 and TRBJ2-1; the match to TRBD1 covers 7 bases. CDR3 size: 16 residues. With V trimmed by 1 base and J by 5 bases, 8 bases remained unmatched. CDR3 sequence (DNA): TGTGCCAGCAGTTTAGAAGAGAGGACAGGTAACAATGAGCAGTTCTTC. Residues: CASSLEERTGNNEQFF.

The chain employs TRBV29-1 and TRBJ1-1; TRBD1 is a possible D gene (5 bases). V gave up 8 bases and J gave up 1 base, with 20 bases separating them. The CDR3 sequence is 15 residues long. The V gene's germline CDR1 is SQVTM and CDR2 ANQGSEA. The DNA of the CDR3 is TGCAGCTCTTGGGGCCGTGGGAAAACGAACACTGAAGCTTTCTTT. This sequence encodes CSSWGRGKTNTEAFF.

The chain carries TRBV9 and TRBJ2-3; D is perhaps TRBD2 (5 bases). This CDR3 is built from 14 residues. Per germline, CDR1 SGDLS and CDR2 YYNGEE. Trimming cost V 0 bases and J 2 bases, with 7 bases left between them. CDR3 in DNA: TGTGCCAGCAGCGTAGGAGCGGACACAGATACGCAGTATTTT. This sequence encodes CASSVGADTDTQYF. The full variable domain, completed using reference TRBV9 and TRBJ2-3, is DSGVTQTPKHLITATGQRVTLRCSPRSGDLSVYWYQQSLDQGLQFLIQYYNGEERAKGNILERFSAQQFPDLHSELNLSSLELGDSALYFCASSVGADTDTQYFGPGTRLTVL.

The V and J genes are TRBV7-9 and TRBJ2-5, with 12 bases identical to TRBD1. The V segment lost 4 bases and the J segment 4 bases; nucleotides outside the gene matches: 16. This CDR3 region has 19 residues. Germline lookup yields CDR1 SEHNR and CDR2 FQNEAQ (reference sequence). The CDR3 DNA reads TGTGCCAGCAGCTCCCTCTGGGGGACAGGGGGCCTTTCGGGAGAGACCCAGTACTTC. It translates to CASSSLWGTGGLSGETQYF.

This chain uses TRBV7-2 with TRBJ2-1, with 7 positions matching TRBD2. CDR3 length equals 16 residues. Germline CDR1 and CDR2: SGHTA and FQGNSA. V shed 4 bases, J shed 5 bases, and the junction held 11 bases outside the gene matches. Written as DNA, the CDR3 is TGTGCCAGCAGCTATTTAAGAGCGGGGTTAAACAATGAGCAGTTCTTC. This sequence encodes CASSYLRAGLNNEQFF.

V is TRBV5-1 and J is TRBJ2-7, with a tentative D call TRBD1 (6 bases). The J call is doubtful: the DNA matches TRBJ2-5 better. CDR3 length equals 13 residues. The germline V gene has CDR1 SGHRS and CDR2 YFSETQ. This CDR3 is CASSSQGSETQYF. The DNA of the CDR3 is TGCGCCAGCAGCTCACAGGGTAGCGAGACCCAGTACTTC.

V is TRBV5-4 and J is TRBJ2-1, with 11 bases that match TRBD2. After removal of 2 bases from V and 6 bases from J, the junction contained 7 bases not matched to a gene. The CDR3 totals 16 residues. The germline V gene has CDR1 SGHNT and CDR2 YYREEE (reference sequence). CDR3 DNA: TGTGCCAGCAGCTTACTAGCGGGAGACTTCCGCAATGAGCAGTTCTTC. Its protein is CASSLLAGDFRNEQFF.

This clonotype appeared a few times. V gene TRBV2 combines with J gene TRBJ1-4; 8 nucleotides align to TRBD1. CDR3 size: 20 residues. Germline V CDR1 and CDR2: SNHLY, FYNNEI. Unmatched junction bases numbered 21, after V lost 6 bases and J lost 3 bases. CDR3 sequence: CASRTGPLGQAPTPNEKLFF. For the CDR3, the DNA is TGTGCCAGCAGGACGGGGCCCCTGGGACAGGCACCGACGCCTAATGAAAAACTGTTTTTT.

This clonotype was counted only a few times. The chain has TRBV12-3 or TRBV12-4 and TRBJ1-2; TRBD1 aligns across 9 bases. The CDR3 covers 12 residues. With V trimmed by 6 bases and J by 8 bases, 4 bases remained unmatched. The CDR3: CASRQGAQGYTF. The CDR3 DNA follows: TGTGCCAGCAGACAGGGGGCTCAGGGCTACACCTTC.

The V gene is TRBV29-1, the J gene TRBJ2-1, with TRBD2 matching over 7 bases. Per the germline V gene, CDR1 is SQVTM and CDR2 is ANQGSEA. This CDR3 has 15 amino acids. V was clipped by 6 bases and J by 0 bases; unmatched bases: 8. The chain's CDR3 is CSVEIGGSSYNEQFF. DNA of the CDR3: TGCAGCGTCGAAATAGGCGGGAGCTCCTACAATGAGCAGTTCTTC.

This clonotype has only a few counts. A junction boundary mismatches the germline segment, possibly from a read error. This chain uses TRBV6-5 with TRBJ2-1, with TRBD2 matching over 8 bases. Germline V CDR1 and CDR2: MNHEY, SVGAGI. This CDR3 is 14 amino acids long. The CDR3 protein is CASSYREGLNEQFF. CDR3 sequence (DNA): TGTGCCAGTAGTTACCGGGAGGGACTCAATGAGCAGTTCTTC.

This chain uses TRBV19 with TRBJ2-1; 12 nucleotides agree with TRBD2. Trimming cost V 5 bases and J 7 bases; bases outside gene matches: 12. The CDR3 sequence is 17 residues long. In germline, CDR1 is LNHDA, CDR2 SQIVND (reference sequence). The CDR3: CASSFLAGGRYRNEQFF. The CDR3 DNA follows: TGTGCCAGTAGTTTCCTAGCGGGAGGGCGCTATAGGAATGAGCAGTTCTTC.

This chain uses TRBV12-3 or TRBV12-4 with TRBJ1-5, with 9 bases fitting TRBD1. Losses at the gene ends were 1 base for V and 3 bases for J; bases not matched to a gene: 7. The CDR3 loop spans 17 amino acids. The CDR3 sequence is CASSLVVDRGYNQPQHF. The CDR3 DNA is TGTGCCAGCAGTTTAGTTGTGGACAGGGGATACAATCAGCCCCAGCATTTT.

This clonotype was recorded a few times. The chain links TRBV12-3 or TRBV12-4 to TRBJ2-6, with D unresolved. The CDR3 sequence is 16 residues long. Trimming removed 2 bases at V and 0 bases at J, with 8 bases between. This CDR3 reads CASSLIQSSGANVLTF. CDR3 in DNA: TGTGCCAGCAGTTTAATCCAGAGCTCTGGGGCCAACGTCCTGACTTTC.

V is TRBV5-1 and J is TRBJ1-5; D perhaps matches TRBD1 (6 bases). CDR3 length: 15 amino acids. V was shortened by 4 bases and J by 3 bases, with 14 bases between the two germline ends. Germline assignment: CDR1 SGHRS and CDR2 YFSETQ. Here the CDR3 DNA reads TGCGCCAGCAGCCCCGAAGGGACACCCAATCAGCCCCAGCATTTT. This gives the protein CASSPEGTPNQPQHF. The full variable domain, rest sourced from reference TRBV5-1 and TRBJ1-5, is KAGVTQTPRYLIKTRGQQVTLSCSPISGHRSVSWYQQTPGQGLQFLFEYFSETQRNKGNFPGRFSGRQFSNSRSEMNVSTLELGDSALYLCASSPEGTPNQPQHFGDGTRLSIL.

The CDR3, as DNA: TGTGCCATTTCGGGGGCCGGGGAGCTGTTTTTT. Residues: CAISGAGELFF. The chain carries TRBV10-3 and TRBJ2-2; tentative D call: TRBD2 (6 bases). The V gene's germline CDR1 is ENHRY and CDR2 SYGVKD. The length of the CDR3 is 11 residues. V gave up 9 bases and J gave up 6 bases, with 8 bases separating them.

This clonotype appeared a few times. J is TRBJ1-2 and V is TRBV29-1; D not certain. Between the trimmed V and J ends, which lost 1 base and 7 bases, there was a span of 13 bases. Germline V gene data show CDR1 as SQVTM and CDR2 as ANQGSEA. There are 13 residues in the CDR3. The CDR3 spells CSVEAPRTSGYTF. The CDR3 nucleotides are TGCAGCGTTGAAGCTCCACGGACTTCTGGCTACACCTTC.

The CDR3, as DNA: TGTGCCAGCAGTTTAAGTCTAGCGGGAGGGCCGCAAGAGACCCAGTACTTC. It codes for CASSLSLAGGPQETQYF. The chain has TRBV12-3 or TRBV12-4 and TRBJ2-5, with 12 bases matching TRBD2. Trimming cost V 2 bases and J 2 bases; bases outside gene matches: 6. CDR3 length: 17 amino acids.

This clonotype was counted between two and nine times. The chain links TRBV6-1 to TRBJ2-5; 9 nucleotides match TRBD1. The length of the CDR3 is 13 residues. CDR1 is MNHNS, CDR2 SASEGT, per germline. V lost 5 bases, J lost 4 bases, and 2 bases stayed unmatched. CDR3 DNA sequence: TGTGCCAGCAGTAGGGACAGGGTAGAGACCCAGTACTTC. Protein product: CASSRDRVETQYF.

This clonotype is a singleton in its sample. The junction departs from the called germline gene at one end, perhaps through a read error. The CDR3 loop reads CAGSPRALSRETQYF. CDR3 nucleotides: TGTGCCGGCAGCCCCCGGGCCCTAAGTAGGGAGACCCAGTACTTC. The V and J genes are TRBV7-2 and TRBJ2-5, with unresolved D. Per the germline V gene, CDR1 is SGHTA and CDR2 is FQGNSA. There are 15 residues in the CDR3.

The J gene is TRBJ1-2, the V gene TRBV20-1; 10 bases map to TRBD1. Losses at the gene ends were 0 bases for V and 4 bases for J; bases not matched to a gene: 5. Germline CDR1 DFQATT, CDR2 SNEGSKA (reference sequence). The length of the CDR3 is 15 residues. CDR3 nucleotide sequence: TGCAGTGCTAGAGATATCCGACAGGGGGCCTATGGCTACACCTTC. It translates to CSARDIRQGAYGYTF.

The genes are TRBV12-3 or TRBV12-4 and TRBJ2-3; 7 bases line up with TRBD2. V dropped 3 bases and J dropped 4; count of bases not matched to a gene: 4. The CDR3 loop spans 14 amino acids. As DNA, the CDR3 is TGTGCCAGCAGTTTCGGGGGGAACGCAGATACGCAGTATTTT. Its translation is CASSFGGNADTQYF.

The rearrangement uses TRBV7-2 and TRBJ2-5, with D unresolved. The germline V gene has CDR1 SGHTA and CDR2 FQGNSA. Trimming removed 5 bases at V and 11 bases at J, with 18 bases between. The CDR3 consists of 13 residues. CDR3 amino acids: CASSLPDRNEQYF. CDR3 coding DNA: TGTGCCAGCAGCCTCCCTGATAGGAATGAGCAGTACTTC.

The chain combines TRBV11-2 with TRBJ1-1; unclear D gene. This CDR3 has 15 residues. Trimming shortened V by 4 bases and J by 5 bases, and 17 bases separated the two germline ends. The germline V gene has CDR1 SGHAT and CDR2 FQNNGV. For the CDR3, the DNA is TGTGCCAGCAGCTCCCCTGCGATAGGCGGGACTGAAGCTTTCTTT. It encodes CASSSPAIGGTEAFF. Looking up the rest from reference TRBV11-2 and TRBJ1-1 gives the full variable domain: EAGVAQSPRYKIIEKRQSVAFWCNPISGHATLYWYQQILGQGPKLLIQFQNNGVVDDSQLPKDRFSAERLKGVDSTLKIQPAKLEDSAVYLCASSSPAIGGTEAFFGQGTRLTVV.